This T cell receptor beta chain appears in the sequencing data of a study of persistence of HIV-infected CD4 T cells. Notes on the study in general: Antigen-responding cells were enriched for degenerate expanded CDR3beta sequences.

CDR3 length: 15 residues. Trimming left V 5 bases short and J 2 bases short, with 15 bases between. CDR1 is MNHEY and CDR2 is SVGAGI in the germline V gene. This nonspecific control used anti-CD3/anti-CD28 bead stimulation of CD4+ T cells. Sorting selected CD4+ T cells upregulating both CD40 ligand and CD69. The libraries were made with immunoSEQ version 4 in survey mode. Using immunoSEQ multiplex PCR, the repertoire was profiled, and TCRdb retains in-frame clones only, with some absent. Seen here are 45,000 or so clones, 85% to 90% observed once, and the top ten hold 2.5% to 4%. This clone has a single count. Its antigen is not identified.

This TCR was recovered from an adult woman with HIV who was CMV-seropositive. Specimen: CD4+ T cells sorted from PBMCs after roughly 18-hour stimulation, collected from a patient who received antiretroviral therapy. The chain joins TRBV6-5 to TRBJ1-2, with D maybe TRBD1 (5 bases). The CDR3 region is CASSKAGTVNYGYTF. CDR3 nucleotides: TGTGCCAGCAGTAAGGCCGGGACGGTGAACTATGGCTACACCTTC.